This T cell receptor beta chain appears in the sequencing data of a study of blood T cell repertoires in COVID-19 (dated by TCRdb to the early 2020s). Study-wide context: The collaborator samples originated in the United States, Italy and Spain and spanned the acute and convalescent phases of COVID-19. The sample metadata nearly always contained a de-identified subject ID, COVID-19 status, age in years and sex. HLA class I and class II types, where available, came from metadata supplied by the sample provider rather than from assay-based typing. Samples came from the ongoing ImmuneRACE study (first 160 participants) plus 1,254 subjects from 6 global collaborators. The prospective study material was composed of cDNA or gDNA derived from T cells, B-cell-depleted T cells, or PBMCs. The repertoires were released in a freely available public database intended as a resource for research on the immune response to SARS-CoV-2. Deeply sampled blood TCRbeta repertoires from subjects exposed to, actively infected with, or recovered from COVID-19 were included in the dataset. What the study reported, not specific to this receptor: The amount of clinical and demographic metadata varied by source and participant and was provided uncurated.

Concerning this clone itself: This receptor's antigen is unknown. Base qualities are not recorded, but no much larger clone differs from it by a single base.

The collaborating institutions used their own protocols to collect whole blood in K2EDTA tubes. Collaborator samples were shipped for TCRbeta analysis as frozen whole blood, isolated PBMCs, or DNA extracted from either sample type. TCRbeta CDR3 regions were amplified from genomic DNA using the immunoSEQ Assay, a bias-controlled multiplex PCR. From the authors' description of their analysis: The number of nucleated cells in each sample was estimated from the amplification of reference gene primers within the assay. Sequence reads were collapsed and filtered to measure the absolute abundance of every unique TCRbeta CDR3 rearrangement. For each sample, productive Simpson clonality was calculated as the square root of Simpson's diversity index over productive rearrangements. The table was pulled from immuneACCESS by TCRdb, which kept in-frame rearrangements only. Such tables lose some clones; where checked, under half of the loss comes from unresolved V genes, and the rest has no known cause. The DNA gave D and trimming, while V, J and clone size come from that table. The sample table shows around 300,000 clones, and around four fifths are seen once. The ten largest clones add up to approximately 4.1% of the sample.

The CDR3 sequence holds 14 residues, the cysteine and phenylalanine included. Only the CDR3 DNA is retained, 42 bases long and in frame from the first base. V ends up 5 bases short and J 2 bases short, with an unmatched junction base count of 4. CDR1 and CDR2 were assigned from the germline V gene as MGHRA and YSYEKL. The rearranged segments are TRBV4-1 and TRBJ2-7, and 9 junctional nucleotides match TRBD1. Sequencing input: peripheral blood. This TCR was sampled from a woman aged 45 to 65 with active or convalescent COVID-19. The CDR3: CASSIRQGAYEQYF. The DNA reads TGCGCCAGCAGCATACGACAGGGGGCCTACGAGCAGTACTTC.